The T cell receptor beta chain described here comes from a study of glioma-infiltrating T cells. General study findings and limits: Only very few CDR3 sequences appeared in both tissue and blood. Gliomas, especially low-grade, showed above-expected tissue-blood divergence; non-neoplastic patients showed below.

There are many counts of this clonotype. Its antigen is as yet unknown. Trimming took 5 bases from V and 7 from J, leaving 6 bases between them. Germline loops: CDR1 MNHEY, CDR2 SVGEGT. The CDR3 runs 11 residues. The iRepertoire nested amplicon-rescue multiplex PCR amplified TCR alpha and beta CDR3s from RNA. One-step reverse transcription and amplification started from approximately 100-400 ng of tissue mRNA or PBMC total RNA. TCRdb called the multiplex PCR reads again in MiXCR, with one record for every CDR3 protein. The repertoire holds about 110,000 distinct CDR3 sequences, with less than 30% as singletons.

The rearrangement joins TRBV6-2 or TRBV6-3 to TRBJ2-1, with no clear D. The receptor was derived from a human donor with low-grade glioma or glioblastoma, undergoing nonglioma brain surgery, or in good health (not recorded which). Material for sequencing was glioma tissue, nonneoplastic brain tissue, or PBMCs (not recorded which). CDR3 residues: CASSPRNEQFF. The CDR3, as DNA: TGTGCCAGCAGTCCGAGGAATGAGCAGTTCTTC.